Following are 10 T cell receptor beta chains from one sample sequenced in a study of PD-1 blockade in mismatch repair-deficient tumors. These receptors have no known antigen. TCRdb keeps only in-frame clones here, not all; method: immunoSEQ multiplex PCR. The repertoire holds more than 11,000 clones, with around 84% as singletons. Time point specified: approximately ten-day in vitro stimulation with candidate neoantigen peptide 4. The sample in question was cells cultured in vitro, obtained from a patient treated with pembrolizumab. Every receptor here comes from an adult with mismatch repair-deficient cancer.

The CDR3 DNA reads as TGTGCCAGCAGTTTAGGCAGAAAAGAATACGAGCAGTACTTC. Translated: CASSLGRKEYEQYF. The gene calls are TRBV27 and TRBJ2-7; D gene unclear. Looked up from germline, CDR1 is MNHEY and CDR2 is SMNVEV (reference sequence). The V end was cut by 2 bases, the J end by 4 bases, with 12 bases between. CDR3 size: 14 residues.

The chain links TRBV6-6 to TRBJ1-6; the D is unclear. V dropped 6 bases and J dropped 5 bases, with 11 bases sitting between them. This CDR3 region has 14 residues. CDR1 is MNHNY and CDR2 is SVGAGI in the germline V gene (reference sequence). The CDR3 loop is CASRSDGDNSPLHF. As DNA, the CDR3 is TGTGCCAGCAGGAGCGACGGTGATAATTCACCCCTCCACTTT.

The chain is built from TRBV2 and TRBJ2-5, with D hard to call. This CDR3 has 15 residues. Trimming shortened V by 5 bases and J by 0 bases, and 13 bases separated the two germline ends. Germline V gives CDR1 SNHLY, CDR2 FYNNEI. This CDR3 reads CASSPPGSYQETQYF. In DNA form, the CDR3 reads TGTGCCAGCAGTCCGCCGGGTTCGTACCAAGAGACCCAGTACTTC.

This chain connects TRBV29-1 to TRBJ1-2; 9 bases match TRBD1. The CDR3 length is 15 residues. V lost 3 bases and J lost 4; bases outside the gene matches: 9. CDR1 and CDR2 from the germline V gene are SQVTM and ANQGSEA. The CDR3 protein is CSVDLTGTGIYGYTF. CDR3 nucleotides: TGCAGCGTTGACTTAACCGGGACAGGGATCTATGGCTACACCTTC.

This chain joins TRBV18 and TRBJ2-7; D unresolved. The CDR3 runs to 15 residues. Germline assignment: CDR1 KGHSH and CDR2 LQKENI. Trimming shortened V by 2 bases and J by 3 bases, and 14 bases separated the two germline ends. CDR3 DNA sequence: TGTGCCAGCTCACCAGGTACGGGCCCAAACTACGAGCAGTACTTC. As protein: CASSPGTGPNYEQYF.

The chain carries TRBV13 and TRBJ1-1, with a tentative D call TRBD1 (5 bases). This CDR3 comprises 13 residues. Germline V lookup: CDR1 PRHDT, CDR2 FYEKMQ (reference sequence). V lost 3 bases and J 7 bases, leaving 12 bases between the germline ends. This CDR3 is CASSLEGSGEAFF. The CDR3 DNA follows: TGTGCCAGCAGCTTGGAGGGGAGCGGTGAAGCTTTCTTT.

The chain joins TRBV11-2 to TRBJ2-7; a possible D gene is TRBD1 (6 bases). The CDR3 is made up of 14 amino acids. V lost 5 bases and J 5 bases, leaving 16 bases between the germline ends. Germline CDR1 is SGHAT and CDR2 is FQNNGV. CDR3 protein: CASSHRQVVDEQYF. DNA of the CDR3: TGTGCCAGCAGCCATCGACAGGTTGTAGACGAGCAGTACTTC. The complete variable domain, with remaining parts taken from reference TRBV11-2 and TRBJ2-7, reads EAGVAQSPRYKIIEKRQSVAFWCNPISGHATLYWYQQILGQGPKLLIQFQNNGVVDDSQLPKDRFSAERLKGVDSTLKIQPAKLEDSAVYLCASSHRQVVDEQYFGPGTRLTVT.

This chain uses TRBV27 with TRBJ2-5, with TRBD2 identical over 9 bases. The germline V gene has CDR1 MNHEY and CDR2 SMNVEV (reference sequence). The V and J ends lost 5 bases and 4 bases, in that order; junction bases with no gene match: 8. The CDR3 contains 15 residues. DNA of the CDR3: TGTGCCAGCAGTCTCCTAGCGGGACTTGCAGAGACCCAGTACTTC. Translation gives CASSLLAGLAETQYF.

This sequence joins TRBV6-6 and TRBJ2-7; TRBD2 matches at 10 bases. J was trimmed by 0 bases and V by 5 bases; bases with no gene match: 4. CDR1 and CDR2 from the germline V gene are MNHNY and SVGAGI (reference sequence). The CDR3 spans 15 residues. CDR3 in DNA: TGTGCCAGCAGTAACCGACTAGCGGGCTCCTACGAGCAGTACTTC. It codes for CASSNRLAGSYEQYF.

V usage is TRBV23-1 and J usage is TRBJ2-1; perhaps TRBD2 as D (5 bases). TRBV23-1 is classed as an ORF, of uncertain function. The CDR3 runs 14 residues. The V end lost 2 bases, the J end lost 6 bases, and 11 bases lay between the germline ends. CDR3 sequence: CASSQASGFNEQFF. In DNA form, the CDR3 reads TGCGCCAGCAGTCAAGCGTCGGGGTTCAATGAGCAGTTCTTC.